The 29 T cell receptor beta chains reported below all come from one sample, sequenced in a study of T cell repertoires in cytomegalovirus infection. Each CDR3 protein is one row after TCRdb ran MiXCR on the reads. This table has hundreds of thousands of distinct CDR3 sequences, roughly 42% appearing once. Antigen specificity for these receptors is unknown. Here the sequenced sample was cultured PBMCs, taken from culture after CMV antigen stimulation. These receptors were taken from a human donor in good health (CMV status not recorded). Some clones in this sample may be carry-over from other donors' samples.

The rearrangement links TRBV28 to TRBJ2-2; TRBD1 agrees at 8 bases. The CDR3 has 15 amino acids. Trimming removed 5 bases from V and 4 bases from J; junction bases left unmatched: 6. The germline CDR1 and CDR2 sequences are MDHEN and SYDVKM. CDR3 in DNA: TGTGCCAGCAGTCTAACAGGGGGTACCACCGGGGAGCTGTTTTTT. It yields the protein CASSLTGGTTGELFF.

The chain employs TRBV4-1 and TRBJ2-3; D is unclear. This CDR3 is 12 amino acids long. In germline, CDR1 is MGHRA, CDR2 YSYEKL. The ends were cut back, 1 base at V and 8 bases at J, with 7 bases in the middle. The CDR3 loop reads CASSQGAATQYF. The CDR3 region has the DNA TGCGCCAGCAGCCAAGGGGCAGCTACGCAGTATTTT.

The rearrangement uses TRBV7-2 and TRBJ2-4; D may be TRBD1 (7 bases). The CDR3 extends over 14 amino acids. V was shortened by 1 base and J by 8 bases, with 12 bases between the two germline ends. Germline lookup yields CDR1 SGHTA and CDR2 FQGNSA. The CDR3 DNA reads TGTGCCAGCAGCTTAGAAGGGGGCGGGGACATTCAGTACTTC. This gives the protein CASSLEGGGDIQYF.

The sample holds a few counts of this clonotype. This chain joins TRBV7-9 and TRBJ2-1, with TRBD2 matching over 11 bases. V shed 2 bases, J shed 7 bases, and the junction held 10 bases outside the gene matches. CDR1 is SEHNR, CDR2 FQNEAQ, per germline (reference sequence). The CDR3 consists of 17 residues. The CDR3 DNA follows: TGTGCCAGCAGCTTATCCATAGCGGGAGGGCCTGGGAATGAGCAGTTCTTC. This encodes CASSLSIAGGPGNEQFF.

This clonotype was detected only a few times. This chain connects TRBV11-3 to TRBJ2-2, with D possibly TRBD2 on 6 matching bases. V was clipped by 5 bases and J by 3 bases, with 10 bases between them. CDR1 is SGHNT, CDR2 YENEEA, per germline. The CDR3 extends over 14 amino acids. The CDR3, as DNA: TGTGCCAGCAGCCCCGGGGGTGACACCGGGGAGCTGTTTTTT. Amino acid sequence: CASSPGGDTGELFF.

At least ten counts were recorded for this clonotype. The V and J genes are TRBV7-2 and TRBJ2-5, with D possibly matching TRBD2 (5 bases). V lost 1 base and J 5 bases, leaving 11 bases between the germline ends. CDR1 is SGHTA and CDR2 is FQGNSA in the germline V gene. The CDR3 is made up of 14 amino acids. CDR3 residues: CASSLGRSRETQYF. The DNA for the CDR3 is TGTGCCAGCAGCTTAGGGAGGTCTCGGGAGACCCAGTACTTC. Combining the CDR3 with reference TRBV7-2 and TRBJ2-5 gives the whole variable domain GAGVSQSPSNKVTEKGKDVELRCDPISGHTALYWYRQSLGQGLEFLIYFQGNSAPDKSGLPSDRFSAERTGGSVSTLTIQRTQQEDSAVYLCASSLGRSRETQYFGPGTRLLVL.

V and J are TRBV20-1 and TRBJ1-4, with D maybe TRBD1 (6 bases). V was cut by 5 bases and J by 7 bases, with 14 bases left in between. Germline CDR1 is DFQATT and CDR2 is SNEGSKA (reference sequence). The CDR3 is made up of 13 amino acids. The CDR3 spells CSAQLRGGEKLFF. CDR3 DNA sequence: TGCAGTGCTCAACTTAGGGGGGGTGAAAAACTGTTTTTT.

The rearrangement uses TRBV5-6 and TRBJ2-5; 8 bases match TRBD2. This CDR3 spans 15 amino acids. V was clipped by 1 base and J by 3 bases; unmatched bases: 5. The germline CDR1 and CDR2 sequences are SGHDT and YYEEEE. This chain's CDR3 is CASSLLRRGEETQYF. CDR3 in DNA: TGTGCCAGCAGCTTGTTGCGGCGGGGGGAAGAGACCCAGTACTTC.

This clonotype was observed a few times. This chain connects TRBV27 to TRBJ2-3, with 7 nucleotides matching TRBD2. Germline CDR1 MNHEY, CDR2 SMNVEV (reference sequence). This CDR3 has 16 amino acids. V lost 2 bases, J lost 4 bases, and 9 bases stayed unmatched. The CDR3 reads CASSLRQVAGADTQYF. CDR3 DNA: TGTGCCAGCAGTTTAAGGCAGGTAGCGGGTGCAGATACGCAGTATTTT.

This chain joins TRBV6-6 and TRBJ1-6, with D uncertain. CDR3 length: 13 residues. Between the trimmed V and J ends, which lost 3 bases and 10 bases, there was a span of 10 bases. The germline V gene has CDR1 MNHNY and CDR2 SVGAGI (reference sequence). CDR3 bases: TGTGCCAGCAGTTATGGCAGCGGATCACCCCTCCACTTT. Protein sequence: CASSYGSGSPLHF.

The chain links TRBV6-6 to TRBJ1-1, with D possibly TRBD1 on 6 matching bases. The V gene's germline CDR1 is MNHNY and CDR2 SVGAGI (reference sequence). This CDR3 is built from 14 residues. V lost 3 bases and J lost 1, with 9 bases in between. CDR3 DNA: TGTGCCAGCAGTTATCAGGGGCGGAACACTGAAGCTTTCTTT. Translating it yields CASSYQGRNTEAFF.

In its sample, this clonotype was seen a few times. The CDR3 DNA reads as TGTGCCAGCAGACGATCCGGCAGCGGGGCCTTCAATGAGCAGTTCTTC. This sequence encodes CASRRSGSGAFNEQFF. The chain carries TRBV7-2 and TRBJ2-1; 7 nucleotides align to TRBD2. The CDR3 is 16 amino acids. Trimming took 6 bases from V and 6 from J; bases not matched to a gene: 14. CDR1 and CDR2 from the germline V gene are SGHTA and FQGNSA.

This clonotype has only a few counts. The gene calls are TRBV11-2 and TRBJ2-5; 10 nucleotides match TRBD2. Germline-derived CDR1 and CDR2 are SGHAT and FQNNGV. CDR3 size: 16 residues. V shed 1 base, J shed 5 bases, and the junction held 7 bases outside the gene matches. The CDR3, as DNA: TGTGCCAGCAGCTTAGTGCTAGCGGGGGCGGGGGAGACCCAGTACTTC. It is translated as CASSLVLAGAGETQYF.

This clonotype has more than one count but fewer than ten. This chain links TRBV7-8 with TRBJ2-1, with 9 bases aligning to TRBD2. The germline V gene has CDR1 SGHVS and CDR2 FQNEAQ. The CDR3 totals 16 residues. V dropped 3 bases and J dropped 7; count of bases not matched to a gene: 10. This CDR3 reads CASSFKFSGGVNEQFF. The CDR3 coding sequence is TGTGCCAGCAGCTTTAAATTTAGCGGGGGAGTTAATGAGCAGTTCTTC.

As for this clonotype: At one of its ends the junction is not consistent with the germline gene, which may arise from a read error. V and J are TRBV7-8 and TRBJ1-2; D not certain. Germline assignment: CDR1 SGHVS and CDR2 FQNEAQ. The CDR3 totals 12 residues. The CDR3 loop reads CACSLMEGLYTF. The CDR3 DNA reads TGTGCCTGCAGCTTAATGGAAGGGCTCTACACCTTC.

This clonotype was seen just once. The rearrangement links TRBV20-1 to TRBJ2-3; 14 nucleotides agree with TRBD2. Germline loops: CDR1 DFQATT, CDR2 SNEGSKA (reference sequence). V lost 2 bases to trimming and J lost 3 bases; unmatched junction nucleotides: 4. The CDR3 sequence is 16 residues long. CDR3 region: CSARKRLAGGTDTQYF. CDR3 DNA sequence: TGCAGTGCTAGAAAAAGACTAGCGGGGGGGACAGATACGCAGTATTTT.

V gene TRBV7-2 combines with J gene TRBJ1-6; D unresolved. CDR3 length: 13 residues. CDR1 is SGHTA and CDR2 is FQGNSA in the germline V gene. V dropped 5 bases and J dropped 7 bases, with 9 bases sitting between them. The CDR3 loop is CASSGERNSPLHF. CDR3 nucleotides: TGTGCCAGCAGCGGGGAACGGAATTCACCCCTCCACTTT.

Concerning this clonotype itself: At one end, the junction sequence differs from germline, possibly due to a read error. The gene calls are TRBV6-1 and TRBJ1-4; no clear D gene. The germline V gene encodes CDR1 MNHNS and CDR2 SASEGT. The CDR3 sequence is 11 residues long. Here the CDR3 DNA reads TGTGCCAGCAGGGAAGATGAAAAACTGTTTTTT. This encodes CASREDEKLFF.

This clonotype was observed a handful of times. The chain joins TRBV7-2 to TRBJ1-2; 9 bases align to TRBD1. The CDR3 has 15 residues. V lost 5 bases to trimming and J lost 6 bases; unmatched junction nucleotides: 10. The V gene's germline CDR1 is SGHTA and CDR2 FQGNSA. CDR3 coding DNA: TGTGCCAGCAGCCCTCGGACAGGGGAGTTTGATGGCTACACCTTC. It encodes CASSPRTGEFDGYTF. Using reference TRBV7-2 and TRBJ1-2 for the parts outside the CDR3, the full variable domain is GAGVSQSPSNKVTEKGKDVELRCDPISGHTALYWYRQSLGQGLEFLIYFQGNSAPDKSGLPSDRFSAERTGGSVSTLTIQRTQQEDSAVYLCASSPRTGEFDGYTFGSGTRLTVV.

V and J are TRBV7-7 and TRBJ2-5; TRBD2 might be the D (6 bases). Germline V gene sequence: CDR1 SSHAT, CDR2 FNYEAQ (reference sequence). The CDR3 is 16 amino acids. Trimming pared 5 bases from V and 8 bases from J, leaving 24 bases between. In nucleotides, the CDR3 is TGTGCCAGCAGCAGTGGCGTGGGACTCCTAACTAGAACCCAGTACTTC. Translating it yields CASSSGVGLLTRTQYF. The full variable domain, in which reference TRBV7-7 and TRBJ2-5 provide the parts outside the CDR3, is GAGVSQSPRYKVTKRGQDVTLRCDPISSHATLYWYQQALGQGPEFLTYFNYEAQPDKSGLPSDRFSAERPEGSISTLTIQRTEQRDSAMYRCASSSGVGLLTRTQYFGPGTRLLVL.

This clonotype was detected only a few times. V gene TRBV6-1 combines with J gene TRBJ2-3; 9 bases line up with TRBD2. Germline V gives CDR1 MNHNS, CDR2 SASEGT. The CDR3 runs to 14 residues. Trimming cost V 5 bases and J 3 bases; bases outside gene matches: 3. The CDR3 DNA is TGTGCCAGCAGTAGCGGGGGGCTGACAGATACGCAGTATTTT. As protein: CASSSGGLTDTQYF.

This clonotype was counted ten times or more. This chain uses TRBV27 with TRBJ2-7; weak D call: TRBD2 (6 bases). The CDR3 covers 13 residues. With 6 bases removed from V and 1 base from J, the gap between germline ends came to 10 bases. From germline, CDR1 is MNHEY and CDR2 SMNVEV (reference sequence). The chain's CDR3 is CASSLAQSYEQYF. Here the CDR3 DNA reads TGTGCCAGCAGCCTAGCGCAGTCCTACGAGCAGTACTTC.

The CDR3 DNA reads TGCAGTGCTAGTACTCAGAACTATGGCTACACCTTC. Residues: CSASTQNYGYTF. The chain employs TRBV20-1 and TRBJ1-2; D is undetermined. The CDR3 is made up of 12 amino acids. Germline assignment: CDR1 DFQATT and CDR2 SNEGSKA (reference sequence). Trimming took 3 bases from V and 2 from J, leaving 7 bases between them.

This sequence joins TRBV7-8 and TRBJ2-2; weak D call: TRBD1 (5 bases). The V end lost 1 base, the J end lost 6 bases, and 18 bases lay between the germline ends. The CDR3 is 17 residues long. The germline gives CDR1 SGHVS, CDR2 FQNEAQ. The CDR3 DNA reads as TGTGCCAGCAGCTTAGTAAGGGGCCCCGGGCGGTCCGGGGAGCTGTTTTTT. This encodes CASSLVRGPGRSGELFF.

The chain links TRBV7-9 to TRBJ2-2; 8 bases line up with TRBD2. The germline CDR1 and CDR2 sequences are SEHNR and FQNEAQ (reference sequence). This CDR3 comprises 14 residues. V shed 10 bases and J 9 bases; nucleotides not matched to a gene: 13. CDR3 loop: CATTPRSGGWELFF. The CDR3 nucleotides read TGTGCCACCACCCCCCGGAGCGGGGGCTGGGAGCTGTTTTTT.

This clonotype has only a few counts. This rearrangement joins TRBV6-1 to TRBJ2-3; no definite D call. The V and J ends lost 8 bases and 1 base respectively, with 13 bases between them. The length of the CDR3 is 14 residues. Germline CDR1 MNHNS, CDR2 SASEGT. The CDR3 loop reads CASSPPEGTDTQYF. The DNA for the CDR3 is TGTGCCAGCTCGCCCCCGGAAGGCACAGATACGCAGTATTTT.

This chain uses TRBV7-8 with TRBJ2-6; D is perhaps TRBD1 or TRBD2 (5 bases each). The CDR3 extends over 16 amino acids. V lost 6 bases to trimming and J lost 0 bases, with 12 bases between them. Germline lookup yields CDR1 SGHVS and CDR2 FQNEAQ. In DNA form, the CDR3 reads TGTGCCAGCAGACAGGACTTGTTCTCTGGGGCCAACGTCCTGACTTTC. It translates to CASRQDLFSGANVLTF.

This clonotype was seen only a few times. V usage is TRBV7-2 and J usage is TRBJ1-3; D is undetermined. The V gene's germline CDR1 is SGHTA and CDR2 FQGNSA. The CDR3 spans 14 residues. Trimming removed 3 bases at V and 1 base at J, with 7 bases between. CDR3 sequence: CASSLQRSGNTIYF. CDR3 bases: TGTGCCAGCAGCTTGCAGAGATCTGGAAACACCATATATTTT.

This clonotype was detected a few times. The chain employs TRBV7-8 and TRBJ2-1; 10 bases line up with TRBD2. This CDR3 has 15 amino acids. Germline CDR1 is SGHVS and CDR2 is FQNEAQ. Unmatched junction bases numbered 8, after V lost 4 bases and J lost 8 bases. CDR3 region: CASSWGSGGVYEQFF. In DNA form, the CDR3 reads TGTGCCAGCAGCTGGGGAAGCGGGGGGGTTTATGAGCAGTTCTTC.